The clone carrying this T cell receptor beta chain was recorded a few times. These data originate in a study of early T cells in non-severe SARS-CoV-2 infection. Each CDR3 protein gets one entry after TCRdb re-called the 5' RACE reads with MiXCR. Seen here are approximately 70,000 distinct CDR3 sequences, 10% to 15% observed once, and the top ten hold 4% to 5.5%. V was cut by 7 bases and J by 0 bases, with 10 bases left in between. Germline V gives CDR1 MNHEY, CDR2 SMNVEV (reference sequence). The CDR3 contains 14 residues. This sequence was found in an adult who was a healthcare worker with PCR-confirmed SARS-CoV-2 infection or an uninfected control (not recorded which). The V call is TRBV27, the J call TRBJ2-1; D is unresolved. The specimen was whole blood. CDR3 amino acids: CASKPQLSYNEQFF. CDR3 nucleotide sequence: TGTGCCAGCAAACCTCAACTCTCCTACAATGAGCAGTTCTTC.